The clone carrying this T cell receptor (beta chain) was seen a single time. CDR3 size: 13 residues. Per the germline V gene, CDR1 is MNHEY and CDR2 is SMNVEV (reference sequence). V was clipped by 7 bases and J by 3 bases; unmatched bases: 5. This specimen belongs to a study of blood T cell repertoires in COVID-19. Study-wide background: Samples representing acute and convalescent COVID-19 were sourced from the United States, Italy and Spain. Nucleic acid was either cDNA or gDNA, and it came from T cells, B-cell-depleted T cells, or PBMCs.

As originally analysed: Estimation of nucleated cell counts relied on the amplification of reference gene primers. This table comes from immunoSEQ multiplex PCR, and its TCRdb copy is limited to in-frame clones, with some not included. Clone size and V and J calls were adopted from that table, with D and trimming inferred from the DNA. The table lists 310,000 or so clones, more than 75% of them singletons, with approximately 2% in the top ten. The sequencing sample was made of peripheral blood. The rearrangement joins TRBV27 to TRBJ2-7, with 8 bases identical to TRBD2. This TCR was sampled from a woman in her 30s who had recovered from COVID-19. As DNA, the CDR3 is TGTGCCAGCACTCACCGGGGGGGCTACGAGCAGTACTTC. Translation gives CASTHRGGYEQYF.